This T cell receptor beta chain was found in a study of blood T cell repertoires in COVID-19. CDR1 LNHDA and CDR2 SQIVND come from the germline V gene (reference sequence). Trimming took 10 bases from V and 2 from J; bases not matched to a gene: 7. The CDR3 has 14 residues. Cohort allocation depended upon clinical history that participants reported. Those designated as exposed participants met a COVID-19 case within 2 weeks before study entry. This clone has just a few counts. Assay: immunoSEQ multiplex PCR; the TCRdb copy retains only in-frame clones and omits some. Of hundreds of thousands of clones listed, about nine tenths were seen once; the top ten hold over 0.85%.

The chain has TRBV19 and TRBJ1-4, with 7 bases fitting TRBD1. Sequencing was done on a sample of PBMCs or T cells enriched from blood (not recorded which). The receptor comes from a man over 45 who had been exposed to COVID-19. The CDR3 here is CATSDRPTNEKLFF. For the CDR3, the DNA is TGTGCCACTTCGGACAGGCCGACTAATGAAAAACTGTTTTTT.